Here is one TCR beta chain with its context. The antigen it recognizes is unknown. No clone much larger than this one lies a single base away; base qualities are absent. Other DNA sequences in the same sample also yield this CDR3. TCRbeta CDR3 regions were amplified from genomic DNA using the immunoSEQ Assay, a bias-controlled multiplex PCR. The original pipeline was this. The number of nucleated cells in each sample was estimated by amplification of reference gene primers within the assay. To quantify the absolute abundance of each unique TCRbeta CDR3 rearrangement, sequence reads were collapsed and filtered. Productive Simpson clonality was computed per sample as the square root of Simpson's diversity index over productive rearrangements. TCRdb carries this immuneACCESS record with in-frame sequences only. Its versions omit some clonotypes, under half of them owing to an unresolved V gene in the studies checked, with the rest unexplained. For V, J and clone size, that table is used; D and trimming come from the DNA. This sample lists roughly 280,000 clones; about 88% were detected once. Approximately 3% of the sample is held by the ten biggest clonotypes.

This specimen comes from a study of blood T cell repertoires in COVID-19 (dated by TCRdb to 2019 to 2021). About the full investigation: Collaborator samples came from the United States, Italy and Spain and covered acute and convalescent phases of COVID-19. The material from the prospective study consisted of cDNA or gDNA derived from T cells, B-cell-depleted T cells, or PBMCs. Deeply sampled blood TCRbeta repertoires from subjects exposed to, actively infected with, or recovered from COVID-19 were included in the dataset. HLA class I and class II types, where available, came from metadata supplied by the sample provider rather than from assay-based typing. A de-identified subject ID, COVID-19 status, age in years and sex were almost always included in the sample metadata. A freely available public database, intended as a resource for researchers studying the immune response to SARS-CoV-2, is where the repertoires were released. Samples came from the ongoing ImmuneRACE study (first 160 participants) plus 1,254 subjects from 6 global collaborators.

CDR1 is given as LNHNV and CDR2 as YYDKDF, both from the germline V gene (reference sequence). From V the trimming removes 1 base and from J it removes 6 bases, while the gene matches leave 3 bases of the junction unaccounted for. The CDR3, cysteine through phenylalanine, is 15 amino acids long. Kept here is only the CDR3 DNA, which spans 45 bases and is read in frame from base 1. In the prospective study, participants were about 18 to 95 years old, resided in fewer than 25 geographic areas of the United States, and were enrolled through a virtual design. In the prospective study, participants were assigned to cohorts based on the clinical history participants reported in a screening survey and a study questionnaire. Recovered participants in ImmuneRACE Cohort 3 were defined by two consecutive negative NP/OP PCR tests, clearance by a healthcare professional, or resolution of symptoms. In the prospective study, mobile phlebotomists collected whole blood, serum and a nasopharyngeal or oropharyngeal swab from each participant. Over a roughly 2-month period, participants in the prospective study had the option of providing additional blood draws and questionnaires. Before DNA extraction, blood samples from the prospective study were shipped at room temperature or frozen.

What the work shows at the level of the full study, not this receptor alone: The quantity of clinical and demographic metadata differed by source and by participant and was supplied without curation.

Sequenced input: PBMCs or T cells enriched from blood (not recorded which). The V and J segments used are TRBV15 and TRBJ2-1; 10 middle bases align to TRBD2. This TCR came from a woman between 50 and 59 years old who had recovered from COVID-19. CDR3 region: CATSRGTSGTNEQFF. The nucleotides are TGTGCCACCAGCAGAGGAACTAGCGGGACCAATGAGCAGTTCTTC.